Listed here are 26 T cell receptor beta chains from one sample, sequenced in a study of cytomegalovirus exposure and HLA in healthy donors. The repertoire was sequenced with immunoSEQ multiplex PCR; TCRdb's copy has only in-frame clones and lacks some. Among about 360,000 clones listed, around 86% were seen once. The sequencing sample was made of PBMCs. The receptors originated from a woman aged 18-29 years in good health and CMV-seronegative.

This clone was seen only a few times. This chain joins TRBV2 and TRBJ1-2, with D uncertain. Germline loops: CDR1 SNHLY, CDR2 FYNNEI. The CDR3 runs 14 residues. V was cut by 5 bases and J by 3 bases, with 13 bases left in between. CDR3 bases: TGTGCCAGCAGTAGGAGAGGGTACGACTATGGCTACACCTTC. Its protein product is CASSRRGYDYGYTF.

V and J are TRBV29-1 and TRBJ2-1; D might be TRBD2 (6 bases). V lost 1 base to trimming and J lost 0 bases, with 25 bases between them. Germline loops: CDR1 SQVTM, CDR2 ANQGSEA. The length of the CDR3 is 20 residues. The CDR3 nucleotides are TGCAGCGTTGAAGGCCTCGGGGAGGCTAGCAGCCCTTCCTCCTACAATGAGCAGTTCTTC. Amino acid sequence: CSVEGLGEASSPSSYNEQFF.

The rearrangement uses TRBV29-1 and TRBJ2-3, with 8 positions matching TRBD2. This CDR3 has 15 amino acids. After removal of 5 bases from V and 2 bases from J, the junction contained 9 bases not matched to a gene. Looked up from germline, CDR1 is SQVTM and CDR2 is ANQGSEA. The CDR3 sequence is CSVQKTSGSTDTQYF. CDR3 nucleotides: TGCAGCGTTCAAAAAACTAGCGGATCCACAGATACGCAGTATTTT.

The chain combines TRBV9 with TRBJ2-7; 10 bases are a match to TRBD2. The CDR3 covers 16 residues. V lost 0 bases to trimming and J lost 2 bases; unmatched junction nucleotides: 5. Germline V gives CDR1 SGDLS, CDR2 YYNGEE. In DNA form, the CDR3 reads TGTGCCAGCAGCGTAGGAGCTAGCGGGAGAACCTACGAGCAGTACTTC. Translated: CASSVGASGRTYEQYF.

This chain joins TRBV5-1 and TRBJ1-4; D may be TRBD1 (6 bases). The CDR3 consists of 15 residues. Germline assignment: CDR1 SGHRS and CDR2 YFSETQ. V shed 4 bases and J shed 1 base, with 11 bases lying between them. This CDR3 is CASSQDSLTNEKLFF. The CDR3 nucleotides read TGCGCCAGCAGCCAGGACAGCTTAACTAATGAAAAACTGTTTTTT.

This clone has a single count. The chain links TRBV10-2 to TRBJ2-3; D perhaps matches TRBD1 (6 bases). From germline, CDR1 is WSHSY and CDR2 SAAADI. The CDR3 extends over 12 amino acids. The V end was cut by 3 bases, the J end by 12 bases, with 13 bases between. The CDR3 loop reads CASSEGDMFQYF. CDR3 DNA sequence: TGCGCCAGCAGTGAAGGGGACATGTTTCAGTATTTT.

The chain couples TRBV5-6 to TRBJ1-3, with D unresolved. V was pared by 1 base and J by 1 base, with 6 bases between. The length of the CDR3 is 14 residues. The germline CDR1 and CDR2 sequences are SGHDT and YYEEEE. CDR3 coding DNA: TGTGCCAGCAGCTTGACGGGGTCTGGAAACACCATATATTTT. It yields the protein CASSLTGSGNTIYF.

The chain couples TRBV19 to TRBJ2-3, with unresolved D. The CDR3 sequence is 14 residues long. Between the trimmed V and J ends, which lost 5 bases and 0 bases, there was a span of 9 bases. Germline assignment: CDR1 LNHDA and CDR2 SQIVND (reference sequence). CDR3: CASSLSLSTDTQYF. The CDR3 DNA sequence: TGTGCCAGTAGTCTTAGCCTAAGCACAGATACGCAGTATTTT.

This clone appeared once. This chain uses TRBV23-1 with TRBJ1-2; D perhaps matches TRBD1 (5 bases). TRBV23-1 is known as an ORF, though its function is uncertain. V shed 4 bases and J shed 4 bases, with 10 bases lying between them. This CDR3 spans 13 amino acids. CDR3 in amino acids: CASSRGVGYGYTF. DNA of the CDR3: TGCGCCAGCAGTCGGGGGGTGGGCTATGGCTACACCTTC.

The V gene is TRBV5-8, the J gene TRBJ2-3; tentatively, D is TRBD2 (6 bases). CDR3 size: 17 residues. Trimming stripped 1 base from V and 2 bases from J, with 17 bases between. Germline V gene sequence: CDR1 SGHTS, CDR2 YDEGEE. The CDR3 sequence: CASSLQVSGLNTDTQYF. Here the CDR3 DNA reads TGTGCCAGCAGCTTGCAAGTCTCGGGACTCAACACAGATACGCAGTATTTT.

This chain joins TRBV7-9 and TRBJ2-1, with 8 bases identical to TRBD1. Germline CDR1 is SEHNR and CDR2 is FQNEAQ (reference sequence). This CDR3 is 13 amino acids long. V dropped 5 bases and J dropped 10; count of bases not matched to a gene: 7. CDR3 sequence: CASSPTGVEEQFF. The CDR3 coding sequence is TGTGCCAGCAGCCCGACAGGGGTAGAGGAGCAGTTCTTC.

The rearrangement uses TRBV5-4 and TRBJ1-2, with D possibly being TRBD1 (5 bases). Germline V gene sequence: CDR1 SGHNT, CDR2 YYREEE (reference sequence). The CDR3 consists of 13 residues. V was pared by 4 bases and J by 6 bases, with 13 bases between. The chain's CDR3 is CASSRDSPDGYTF. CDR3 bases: TGTGCCAGCAGCCGAGACAGTCCCGATGGCTACACCTTC.

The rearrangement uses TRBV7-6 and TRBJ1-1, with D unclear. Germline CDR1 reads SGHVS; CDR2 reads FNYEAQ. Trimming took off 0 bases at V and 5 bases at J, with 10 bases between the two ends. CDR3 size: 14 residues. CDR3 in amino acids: CASSLALSGTEAFF. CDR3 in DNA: TGTGCCAGCAGCTTAGCGCTGTCGGGTACTGAAGCTTTCTTT. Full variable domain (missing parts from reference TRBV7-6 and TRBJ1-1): GAGVSQSPRYKVTKRGQDVALRCDPISGHVSLYWYRQALGQGPEFLTYFNYEAQQDKSGLPNDRFSAERPEGSISTLTIQRTEQRDSAMYRCASSLALSGTEAFFGQGTRLTVV.

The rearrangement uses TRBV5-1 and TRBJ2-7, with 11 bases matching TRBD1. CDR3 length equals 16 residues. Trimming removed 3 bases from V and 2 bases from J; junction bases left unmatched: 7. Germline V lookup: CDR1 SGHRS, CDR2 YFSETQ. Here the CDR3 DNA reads TGCGCCAGCAGCTCGCGCGAGGGACAGGGGGCCTACGAGCAGTACTTC. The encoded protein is CASSSREGQGAYEQYF.

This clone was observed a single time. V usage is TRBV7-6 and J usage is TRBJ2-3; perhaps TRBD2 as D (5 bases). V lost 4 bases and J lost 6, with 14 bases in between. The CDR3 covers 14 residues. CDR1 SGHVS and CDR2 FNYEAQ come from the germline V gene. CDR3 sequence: CASSYPPRADTQYF. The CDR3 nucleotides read TGTGCCAGCAGCTACCCTCCGAGGGCCGATACGCAGTATTTT.

The CDR3: CSVGVAEPYNEQFF. The CDR3 DNA follows: TGCAGCGTTGGGGTAGCGGAGCCTTACAATGAGCAGTTCTTC. J is TRBJ2-1 and V is TRBV29-1; D is possibly TRBD2 (6 bases). V lost 4 bases to trimming and J lost 4 bases, with 14 bases between them. Germline CDR1 and CDR2: SQVTM and ANQGSEA. The CDR3 spans 14 residues.

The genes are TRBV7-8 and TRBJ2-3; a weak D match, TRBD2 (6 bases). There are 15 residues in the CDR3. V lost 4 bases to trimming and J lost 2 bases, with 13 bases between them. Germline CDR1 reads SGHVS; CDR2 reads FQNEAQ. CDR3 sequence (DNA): TGTGCCAGCAGCTATGAGGGGACTTTCACAGATACGCAGTATTTT. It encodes CASSYEGTFTDTQYF.

CDR3 residues: CASTPGWSTQETQYF. The CDR3 DNA follows: TGTGCCAGCACCCCCGGTTGGTCCACCCAAGAGACCCAGTACTTC. The genes are TRBV9 and TRBJ2-5; D unclear. V lost 6 bases, J lost 1 base, and 16 bases lay in between. The CDR3 is 15 amino acids. Germline V gives CDR1 SGDLS, CDR2 YYNGEE.

The CDR3: CASSLEGVTYEQYF. The CDR3 region has the DNA TGCGCCAGCAGCTTAGAAGGGGTGACCTACGAGCAGTACTTC. The chain uses TRBV5-1 and TRBJ2-7; D is perhaps TRBD1 (5 bases). CDR3 size: 14 residues. Per germline, CDR1 SGHRS and CDR2 YFSETQ. Trimming pared 2 bases from V and 2 bases from J, leaving 11 bases between.

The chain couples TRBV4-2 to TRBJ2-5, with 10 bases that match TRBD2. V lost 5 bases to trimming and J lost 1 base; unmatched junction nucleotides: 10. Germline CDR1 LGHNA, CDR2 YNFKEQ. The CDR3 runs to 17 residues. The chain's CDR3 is CASSFRTSGRGQETQYF. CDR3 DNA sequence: TGTGCCAGCAGCTTCAGGACTAGCGGAAGGGGCCAAGAGACCCAGTACTTC.

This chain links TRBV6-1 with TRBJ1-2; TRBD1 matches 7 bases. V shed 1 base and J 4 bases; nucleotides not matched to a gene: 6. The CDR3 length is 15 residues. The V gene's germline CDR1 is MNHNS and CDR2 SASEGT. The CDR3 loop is CASSEGQGESYGYTF. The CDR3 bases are TGTGCCAGCAGTGAAGGACAGGGTGAATCCTATGGCTACACCTTC.

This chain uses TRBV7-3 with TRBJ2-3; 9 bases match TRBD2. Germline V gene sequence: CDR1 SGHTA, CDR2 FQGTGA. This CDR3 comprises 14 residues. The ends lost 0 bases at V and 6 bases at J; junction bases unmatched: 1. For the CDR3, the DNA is TGTGCCAGCAGCTTAACTAGCGGGAGCGATACGCAGTATTTT. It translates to CASSLTSGSDTQYF.

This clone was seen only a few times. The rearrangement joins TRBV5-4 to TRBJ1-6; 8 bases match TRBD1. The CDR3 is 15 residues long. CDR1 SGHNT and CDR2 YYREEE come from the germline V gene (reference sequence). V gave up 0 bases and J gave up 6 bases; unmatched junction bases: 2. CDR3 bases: TGTGCCAGCAGCTTGGTCGACAGGGGTAATTCACCCCTCCACTTT. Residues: CASSLVDRGNSPLHF.

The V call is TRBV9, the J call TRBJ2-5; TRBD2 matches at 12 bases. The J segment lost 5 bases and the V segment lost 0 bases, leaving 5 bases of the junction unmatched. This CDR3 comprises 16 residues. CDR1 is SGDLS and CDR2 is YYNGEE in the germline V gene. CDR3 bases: TGTGCCAGCAGCGTAGGTCCTAGCGGGAGGGGGGAGACCCAGTACTTC. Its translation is CASSVGPSGRGETQYF.

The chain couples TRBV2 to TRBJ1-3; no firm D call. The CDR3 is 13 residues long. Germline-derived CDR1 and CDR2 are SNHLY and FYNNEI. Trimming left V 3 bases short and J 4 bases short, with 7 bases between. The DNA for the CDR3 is TGTGCCAGCAGTGACCAGGCCGGAAACACCATATATTTT. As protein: CASSDQAGNTIYF.

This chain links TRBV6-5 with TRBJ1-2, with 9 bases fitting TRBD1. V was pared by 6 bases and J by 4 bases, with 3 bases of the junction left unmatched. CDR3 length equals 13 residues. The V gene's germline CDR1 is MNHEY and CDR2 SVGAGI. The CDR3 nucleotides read TGTGCCAGCAGCACGGGACAGGGCTATGGCTACACCTTC. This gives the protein CASSTGQGYGYTF.